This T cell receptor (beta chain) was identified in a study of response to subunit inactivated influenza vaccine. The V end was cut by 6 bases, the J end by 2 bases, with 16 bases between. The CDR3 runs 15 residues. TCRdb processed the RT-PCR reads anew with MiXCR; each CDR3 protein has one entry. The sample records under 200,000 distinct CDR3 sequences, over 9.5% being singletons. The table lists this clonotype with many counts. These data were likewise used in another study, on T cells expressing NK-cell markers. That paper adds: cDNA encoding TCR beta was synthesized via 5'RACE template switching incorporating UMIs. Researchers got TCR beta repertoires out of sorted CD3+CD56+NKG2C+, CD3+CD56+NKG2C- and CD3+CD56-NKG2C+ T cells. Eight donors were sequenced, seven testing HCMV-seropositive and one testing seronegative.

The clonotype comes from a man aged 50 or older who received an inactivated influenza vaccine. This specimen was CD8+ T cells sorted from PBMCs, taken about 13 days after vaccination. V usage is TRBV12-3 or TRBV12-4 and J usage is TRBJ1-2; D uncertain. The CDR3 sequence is CASSPGPSRNYGYTF. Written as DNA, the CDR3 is TGTGCCAGCAGCCCTGGGCCAAGTAGGAACTATGGCTACACCTTC.